Each of the 21 T cell receptor beta chains below was sequenced from the same sample in a study of Graves' ophthalmopathy and Graves' hyperthyroidism. Beta-chain TCR CDR3 regions were amplified from RNA transcripts. The library came from an HTBI-primed first-round RT-PCR and a second-round multiplex PCR. Using its own MiXCR run on the multiplex PCR reads, TCRdb lists one record per CDR3 protein. This sample has more than 1,000,000 distinct CDR3 sequences, with about 40% found just once. The sequencing sample was made of peripheral blood or thyroid tissue (not recorded which). Every receptor here comes from an adult man with Graves' hyperthyroidism.

This clonotype was found once. Since a much larger clone is just one base distant, this may be a read error. The V call is TRBV12-3 or TRBV12-4, the J call TRBJ1-2; 7 bases line up with TRBD1. Trimming at V came to 5 bases and at J to 7 bases, leaving 10 bases not matched to a gene. CDR3 size: 14 residues. The CDR3 sequence is CASSPTGMDCGYTF. The CDR3 DNA sequence: TGTGCCAGCAGTCCGACAGGGATGGACTGTGGCTACACCTTC.

This chain links TRBV7-9 with TRBJ2-2; 7 bases fit TRBD1. Germline V gene sequence: CDR1 SEHNR, CDR2 FQNEAQ (reference sequence). The CDR3 sequence is 16 residues long. With V trimmed by 6 bases and J by 0 bases, 7 bases remained unmatched. The CDR3 nucleotides read TGTGCCAGCAGTTACATAGGACAGGCGAACACCGGGGAGCTGTTTTTT. Its translation: CASSYIGQANTGELFF.

In the case of this clonotype: One junction end does not reproduce the germline sequence, and a read error may be involved. The chain combines TRBV7-9 with TRBJ1-5; D unresolved. The CDR3 runs 16 residues. Germline V gene data show CDR1 as SEHNR and CDR2 as FQNEAQ (reference sequence). DNA of the CDR3: TGTGCTAGCAGCTCCCTCTTCGTTCAGGCTGAGCAGCCCCAGCATTTT. Protein: CASSSLFVQAEQPQHF.

The chain recombines TRBV15 with TRBJ2-7, with D unclear. This CDR3 is 15 amino acids long. The V and J ends lost 0 bases and 2 bases respectively, with 11 bases between them. Germline V gene lookup returns CDR1 LNHNV and CDR2 YYDKDF (reference sequence). The CDR3, as DNA: TGTGCCACCAGCAGAGAAACCGGGCCGACCTACGAGCAGTACTTC. Translation gives CATSRETGPTYEQYF.

This clonotype has at least ten counts. The chain joins TRBV14 to TRBJ1-6; D remains ambiguous. The CDR3 is 16 residues long. Germline V gives CDR1 SGHDN, CDR2 FVKESK. The germline V and J ends were trimmed by 1 base and 10 bases, with 17 bases remaining between them. The CDR3 nucleotides read TGTGCCAGCAGCCAAGGGTGGAGCGCGGCCAGCTCACCCCTCCACTTT. It encodes CASSQGWSAASSPLHF.

This clonotype was detected a few times. This sequence joins TRBV29-1 and TRBJ1-1, with D perhaps matching TRBD1 (5 bases). This CDR3 has 13 residues. The V end was cut by 3 bases, the J end by 4 bases, with 12 bases between. From germline, CDR1 is SQVTM and CDR2 ANQGSEA. CDR3 amino acids: CSVEKKRGTEAFF. DNA of the CDR3: TGCAGCGTTGAGAAAAAGAGGGGCACTGAAGCTTTCTTT.

V is TRBV7-2 and J is TRBJ1-2, with 7 bases identical to TRBD1. CDR1 is SGHTA, CDR2 FQGNSA, per germline. The CDR3 covers 13 residues. Unmatched junction bases numbered 8, after V lost 5 bases and J lost 8 bases. Here the CDR3 reads CASSAGQTGGYTF. The CDR3 coding sequence is TGTGCCAGCAGCGCGGGACAGACGGGCGGCTACACCTTC.

The chain uses TRBV4-1 and TRBJ1-2; 9 bases map to TRBD1. J gave up 8 bases and V 3 bases, and 13 bases lay outside the gene matches. Germline V gives CDR1 MGHRA, CDR2 YSYEKL. The CDR3 runs 16 residues. CDR3 region: CASSHVPGTGKDGYTF. CDR3 sequence (DNA): TGCGCCAGCAGCCATGTCCCCGGGACAGGGAAGGACGGCTACACCTTC.

In the case of this clonotype: A much larger clone differs by one base, so this may be a read error. The V gene is TRBV7-9, the J gene TRBJ1-5; the D is unclear. The CDR3 spans 13 residues. Germline V CDR1 and CDR2: SEHNR, FQNEAQ (reference sequence). Here the CDR3 reads CANSLRGKQPQHF. The CDR3 nucleotides read TGTGCCAACAGCTTACGGGGAAAGCAGCCCCAGCATTTT.

The rearrangement links TRBV10-3 to TRBJ2-5; 10 bases line up with TRBD2. The length of the CDR3 is 14 residues. Germline-derived CDR1 and CDR2 are ENHRY and SYGVKD. Trimming at V came to 8 bases and at J to 5 bases, leaving 8 bases not matched to a gene. CDR3 loop: CAIRSGGAGETQYF. The DNA for the CDR3 is TGTGCCATCCGGAGCGGGGGGGCCGGGGAGACCCAGTACTTC.

The chain joins TRBV11-2 to TRBJ1-6; D not resolved. Germline assignment: CDR1 SGHAT and CDR2 FQNNGV. V was shortened by 4 bases and J by 6 bases, with 7 bases between the two germline ends. The CDR3 has 13 residues. The CDR3 is CASSSRTNSPLHF. For the CDR3, the DNA is TGTGCCAGCAGCTCCCGGACTAATTCACCCCTCCACTTT.

The rearrangement joins TRBV29-1 to TRBJ2-2; 8 nucleotides agree with TRBD2. V gave up 2 bases and J gave up 4 bases; unmatched junction bases: 6. Germline loops: CDR1 SQVTM, CDR2 ANQGSEA. The CDR3 is 15 amino acids. This CDR3 is CSVESGLAVTGELFF. For the CDR3, the DNA is TGCAGCGTTGAATCCGGACTAGCTGTCACCGGGGAGCTGTTTTTT.

V gene TRBV16 combines with J gene TRBJ1-6; D call uncertain. V shed 0 bases and J shed 7 bases, with 19 bases lying between them. Germline CDR1 is KGHSY and CDR2 is FQNENV. There are 18 residues in the CDR3. CDR3 DNA: TGTGCCAGCAGCCAATCGTTTGGAGCCCGGGGTTTGAATTCACCCCTCCACTTT. It translates to CASSQSFGARGLNSPLHF.

This clonotype has a count of ten or more. The rearrangement uses TRBV7-8 and TRBJ2-7, with a weak D call TRBD2 (6 bases). The germline V gene encodes CDR1 SGHVS and CDR2 FQNEAQ. The V and J ends lost 5 bases and 4 bases respectively, with 18 bases between them. This CDR3 region has 15 residues. As DNA, the CDR3 is TGTGCCAGCAGCCCAATTGACGGGAGACAATACGAGCAGTACTTC. Its protein product is CASSPIDGRQYEQYF. The whole variable domain, remainder taken from reference TRBV7-8 and TRBJ2-7, is GAGVSQSPRYKVAKRGQDVALRCDPISGHVSLFWYQQALGQGPEFLTYFQNEAQLDKSGLPSDRFFAERPEGSVSTLKIQRTQQEDSAVYLCASSPIDGRQYEQYFGPGTRLTVT.

The chain is built from TRBV20-1 and TRBJ1-1; 11 nucleotides align to TRBD1. Germline CDR1 DFQATT, CDR2 SNEGSKA (reference sequence). V shed 5 bases, J shed 5 bases, and the junction held 4 bases outside the gene matches. The CDR3 consists of 13 residues. CDR3 loop: CSAYGQGATEAFF. The CDR3 region has the DNA TGCAGTGCTTACGGACAGGGGGCGACTGAAGCTTTCTTT.

In the case of this clonotype: This may be a read error: a much more frequent sequence differs by one nucleotide. The chain carries TRBV20-1 and TRBJ2-5; 8 bases map to TRBD1. Germline trimming cut 5 bases from V and 5 bases from J; bases unmatched to any gene: 10. The CDR3 sequence is 14 residues long. Germline V gene data show CDR1 as DFQATT and CDR2 as SNEGSKA (reference sequence). The CDR3 sequence is CSAESQGAWETQYF. Here the CDR3 DNA reads TGCAGTGCTGAGTCCCAGGGGGCTTGGGAGACCCAGTACTTC.

Many counts were recorded for this clonotype. This rearrangement joins TRBV9 to TRBJ2-5; 10 bases are a match to TRBD1. CDR1 and CDR2 from the germline V gene are SGDLS and YYNGEE. The junction had 5 bases not matched to a gene; V was cut back by 4 bases and J by 2 bases. This CDR3 region has 15 residues. For the CDR3, the DNA is TGTGCCAGCAGCACCCGGACAGGGGGACAAGAGACCCAGTACTTC. Protein sequence: CASSTRTGGQETQYF. Together with reference TRBV9 and TRBJ2-5, the CDR3 gives the full variable domain: DSGVTQTPKHLITATGQRVTLRCSPRSGDLSVYWYQQSLDQGLQFLIQYYNGEERAKGNILERFSAQQFPDLHSELNLSSLELGDSALYFCASSTRTGGQETQYFGPGTRLLVL.

This clonotype has only one observation. The CDR3 loop is CASSRIRGLNTGELFF. The CDR3 region has the DNA TGTGCCAGCAGCAGAATCAGGGGTCTTAACACCGGGGAGCTGTTTTTT. This rearrangement joins TRBV7-9 to TRBJ2-2; possible D gene TRBD1, 6 bases. V was cut by 5 bases and J by 2 bases, with 15 bases left in between. CDR1 is SEHNR and CDR2 is FQNEAQ in the germline V gene (reference sequence). The CDR3 is made up of 16 amino acids. Using reference TRBV7-9 and TRBJ2-2 for the parts outside the CDR3, the full variable domain is DTGVSQNPRHKITKRGQNVTFRCDPISEHNRLYWYRQTLGQGPEFLTYFQNEAQLEKSRLLSDRFSAERPKGSFSTLEIQRTEQGDSAMYLCASSRIRGLNTGELFFGEGSRLTVL.

This clonotype was seen at least ten times. The chain couples TRBV7-9 to TRBJ1-2, with unresolved D. Trimming removed 5 bases from V and 4 bases from J, with 11 bases in between. This CDR3 region has 13 residues. Germline V CDR1 and CDR2: SEHNR, FQNEAQ (reference sequence). The CDR3 nucleotides read TGTGCCAGCAGCCCCGGCGGACGCTATGGCTACACCTTC. This translates into CASSPGGRYGYTF.

In regard to this clonotype: Here the CDR3 omits its conserved ending phenylalanine or tryptophan, so a read error is the likely source. Because the CDR3's place on the DNA is in doubt, the DNA is left out and the CDR3 is given as listed by TCRdb. The chain combines TRBV12-3 or TRBV12-4 with TRBJ1-2; the DNA was not compared with TRBD1, the D call given in the table. 9 amino acids form the CDR3, both terminal residues included. The CDR3: CASSSPGTV.

The rearrangement uses TRBV29-1 and TRBJ2-5; 8 nucleotides align to TRBD2. CDR1 is SQVTM, CDR2 ANQGSEA, per germline. The CDR3 runs 14 residues. CDR3: CSGRGSGVQETQYF. CDR3 sequence (DNA): TGCAGTGGGAGGGGTAGCGGGGTCCAAGAGACCCAGTACTTC.